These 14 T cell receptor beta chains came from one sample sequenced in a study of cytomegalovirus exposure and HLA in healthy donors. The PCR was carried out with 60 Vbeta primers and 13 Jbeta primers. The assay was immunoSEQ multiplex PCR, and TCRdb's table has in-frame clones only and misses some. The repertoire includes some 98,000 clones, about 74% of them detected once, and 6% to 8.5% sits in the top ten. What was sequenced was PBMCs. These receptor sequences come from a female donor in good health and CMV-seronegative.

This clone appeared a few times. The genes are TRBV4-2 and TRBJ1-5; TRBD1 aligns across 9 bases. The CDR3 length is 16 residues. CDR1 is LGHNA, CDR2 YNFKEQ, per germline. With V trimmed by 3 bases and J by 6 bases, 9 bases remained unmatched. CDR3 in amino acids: CASSQDSTGGGQPQHF. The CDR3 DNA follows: TGTGCCAGCAGCCAGGATTCGACAGGGGGGGGTCAGCCCCAGCATTTT.

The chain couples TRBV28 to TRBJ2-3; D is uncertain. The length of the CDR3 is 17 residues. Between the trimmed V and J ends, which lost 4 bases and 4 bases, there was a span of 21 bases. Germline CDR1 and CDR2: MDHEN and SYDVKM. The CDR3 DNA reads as TGTGCCAGCAGTTCCCAACTAACGGTCTCCCAATCAGATACGCAGTATTTT. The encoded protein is CASSSQLTVSQSDTQYF.

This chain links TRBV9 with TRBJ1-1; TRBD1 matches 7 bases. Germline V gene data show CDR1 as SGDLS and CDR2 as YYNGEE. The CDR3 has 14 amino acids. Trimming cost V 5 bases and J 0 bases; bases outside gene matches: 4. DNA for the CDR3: TGTGCCAGCAGTGGGGACAGCATGAACACTGAAGCTTTCTTT. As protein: CASSGDSMNTEAFF. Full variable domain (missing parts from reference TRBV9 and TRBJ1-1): DSGVTQTPKHLITATGQRVTLRCSPRSGDLSVYWYQQSLDQGLQFLIQYYNGEERAKGNILERFSAQQFPDLHSELNLSSLELGDSALYFCASSGDSMNTEAFFGQGTRLTVV.

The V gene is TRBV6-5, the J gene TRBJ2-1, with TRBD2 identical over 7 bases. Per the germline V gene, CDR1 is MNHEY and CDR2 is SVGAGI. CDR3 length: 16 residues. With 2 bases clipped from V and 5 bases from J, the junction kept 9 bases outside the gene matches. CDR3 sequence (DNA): TGTGCCAGCAGTTACGGTGGGGGGGGTGGGGACAATGAGCAGTTCTTC. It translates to CASSYGGGGGDNEQFF.

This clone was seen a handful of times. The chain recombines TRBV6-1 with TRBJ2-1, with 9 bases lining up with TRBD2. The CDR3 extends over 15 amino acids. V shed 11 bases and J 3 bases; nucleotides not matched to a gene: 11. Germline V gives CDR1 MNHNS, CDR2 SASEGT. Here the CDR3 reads CAGRGAGGIYNEQFF. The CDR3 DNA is TGTGCCGGACGGGGCGCGGGAGGGATCTACAATGAGCAGTTCTTC.

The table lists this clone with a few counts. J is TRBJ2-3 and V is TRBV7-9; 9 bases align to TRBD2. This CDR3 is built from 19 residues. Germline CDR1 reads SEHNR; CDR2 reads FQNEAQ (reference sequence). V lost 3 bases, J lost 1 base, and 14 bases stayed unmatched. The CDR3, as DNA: TGTGCCAGCAGCTTGGGCGGGAGGGCCTCGGGTTCACGCACAGATACGCAGTATTTT. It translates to CASSLGGRASGSRTDTQYF.

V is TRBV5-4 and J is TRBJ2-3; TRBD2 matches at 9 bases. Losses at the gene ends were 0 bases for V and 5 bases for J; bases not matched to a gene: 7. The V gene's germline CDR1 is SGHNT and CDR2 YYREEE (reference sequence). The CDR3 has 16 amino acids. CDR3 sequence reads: CASSLGASGNRDTQYF. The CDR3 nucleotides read TGTGCCAGCAGCTTGGGGGCTAGCGGGAACAGAGATACGCAGTATTTT.

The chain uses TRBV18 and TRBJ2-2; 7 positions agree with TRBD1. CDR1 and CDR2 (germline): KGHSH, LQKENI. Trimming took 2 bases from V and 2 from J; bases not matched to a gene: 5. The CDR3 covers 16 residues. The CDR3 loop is CASSPRAGGNTGELFF. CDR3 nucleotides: TGTGCCAGCTCACCAAGGGCAGGGGGTAACACCGGGGAGCTGTTTTTT.

CDR3 loop: CASMAQGAGLAGYNEQFF. The CDR3, as DNA: TGTGCCAGCATGGCCCAGGGGGCTGGGCTAGCGGGGTACAATGAGCAGTTCTTC. J is TRBJ2-1 and V is TRBV28; TRBD2 might be the D (9 bases). The CDR3 runs 18 residues. V dropped 7 bases and J dropped 4 bases, with 26 bases sitting between them. Germline CDR1 and CDR2: MDHEN and SYDVKM.

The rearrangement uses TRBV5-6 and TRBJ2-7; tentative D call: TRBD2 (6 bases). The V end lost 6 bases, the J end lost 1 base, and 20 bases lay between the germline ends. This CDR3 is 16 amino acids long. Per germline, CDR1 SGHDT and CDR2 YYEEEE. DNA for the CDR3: TGTGCCAGCAACTCCCTGGAGGGGCAGAGGTCCTACGAGCAGTACTTC. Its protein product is CASNSLEGQRSYEQYF. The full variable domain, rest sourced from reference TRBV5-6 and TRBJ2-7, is DAGVTQSPTHLIKTRGQQVTLRCSPKSGHDTVSWYQQALGQGPQFIFQYYEEEERQRGNFPDRFSGHQFPNYSSELNVNALLLGDSALYLCASNSLEGQRSYEQYFGPGTRLTVT.

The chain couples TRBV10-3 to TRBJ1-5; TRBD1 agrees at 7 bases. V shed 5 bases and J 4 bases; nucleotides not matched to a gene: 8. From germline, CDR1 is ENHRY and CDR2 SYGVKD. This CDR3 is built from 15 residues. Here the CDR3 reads CAISRGGQLNQPQHF. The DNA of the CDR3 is TGTGCCATCAGTCGGGGGGGACAGCTAAATCAGCCCCAGCATTTT.

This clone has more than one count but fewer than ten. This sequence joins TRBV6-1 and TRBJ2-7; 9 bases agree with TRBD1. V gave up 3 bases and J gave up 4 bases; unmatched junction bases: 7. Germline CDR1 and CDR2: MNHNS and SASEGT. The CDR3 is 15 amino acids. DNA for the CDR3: TGTGCCAGCAGTGAGTCGGGACAGGGTTGGTACGAGCAGTACTTC. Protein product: CASSESGQGWYEQYF.

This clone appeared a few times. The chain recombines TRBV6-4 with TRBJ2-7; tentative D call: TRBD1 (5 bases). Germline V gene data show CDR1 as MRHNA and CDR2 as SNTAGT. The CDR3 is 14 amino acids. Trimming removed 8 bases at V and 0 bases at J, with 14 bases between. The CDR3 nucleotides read TGTGCCAGCCTCGAAGGACATGACTCCTACGAGCAGTACTTC. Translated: CASLEGHDSYEQYF.

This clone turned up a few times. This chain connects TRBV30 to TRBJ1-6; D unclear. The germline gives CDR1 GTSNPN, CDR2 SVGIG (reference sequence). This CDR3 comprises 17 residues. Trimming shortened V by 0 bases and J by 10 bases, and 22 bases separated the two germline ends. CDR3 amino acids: CAWSVNAGGGSRSPLHF. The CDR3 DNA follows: TGTGCCTGGAGTGTAAACGCCGGAGGAGGGAGTCGCTCACCCCTCCACTTT.